One sample yielded the 24 T cell receptor beta chains listed below, sequenced in a study of CXCR3-negative and CXCR3-positive naive CD8 T cells. Study-wide results and limits: TRB CDR3s were more hydrophobic in CXCR3-positive than in CXCR3-negative naive cells.

With UMI labels, 5' RACE was used to prepare the TRB cDNA libraries. TCRdb reprocessed the 5' RACE reads and stores each CDR3 protein as one record, lacking DNA. Its clone listing holds 130,000 to 150,000 distinct CDR3 sequences. Their antigens are not known. Sequences were obtained from naive CXCR3+ CD8+ T cells from blood. Subset given: CD45RO-CCR7+CD27+CD95- naive CD8+ T cells expressing CXCR3 (TNR3+). The source is a human donor in good health. Some clones in this sample may be carry-over from other donors' samples.

The genes are TRBV29-1 and TRBJ1-2; lacking DNA, the TRBD1 call made by TCRdb goes unchecked. There are 11 residues in the CDR3. Germline values: CDR1 SQVTM, CDR2 ANQGSEA. CDR3 protein: CSVDPGSGYTF.

The chain combines TRBV7-9 with TRBJ2-7. The CDR3 totals 11 residues. Per the germline V gene, CDR1 is SEHNR and CDR2 is FQNEAQ (reference sequence). The CDR3 sequence: CASSLESEQYF.

The chain carries TRBV14 and TRBJ2-1. CDR3 length: 13 residues. The germline CDR1 and CDR2 sequences are SGHDN and FVKESK. The CDR3 loop is CASSQATWNEQFF.

This chain links TRBV6-6 with TRBJ1-2; TCRdb calls TRBD1, which cannot be checked without DNA. The CDR3 has 14 residues. Germline assignment: CDR1 MNHNY and CDR2 SVGAGI (reference sequence). The chain's CDR3 is CASSLLQGEEGYTF.

This CDR3 reads CSVVIRDSTWTQYF. The J gene is TRBJ2-5, the V gene TRBV29-1; TCRdb outputs TRBD1, but without DNA this stays unchecked. This CDR3 region has 14 residues. The germline V gene has CDR1 SQVTM and CDR2 ANQGSEA.

The J gene is TRBJ2-3, the V gene TRBV9; TCRdb calls TRBD1, which cannot be checked without DNA. The germline V gene encodes CDR1 SGDLS and CDR2 YYNGEE. This CDR3 is 15 amino acids long. CDR3 residues: CASSEAGTGTDTQYF.

This sequence joins TRBV25-1 and TRBJ2-7; TCRdb's assignment of TRBD1 cannot be checked, as there is no DNA. CDR1 and CDR2 (germline): MGHDK, SYGVNS. CDR3 length equals 14 residues. The CDR3 here is CASSMRQGKGEQYF.

This chain connects TRBV6-2 or TRBV6-3 to TRBJ2-7; absent DNA, TCRdb's TRBD1 call cannot be checked. The CDR3 is 12 residues long. Germline assignment: CDR1 MNHEY and CDR2 SVGEGT. CDR3 in amino acids: CASSPLGGEQYF.

The chain is built from TRBV4-3 and TRBJ2-1; no DNA is available, so the TRBD2 call from TCRdb remains unchecked. CDR1 and CDR2 (germline): LGHNA, YSLEER. The CDR3 sequence is 16 residues long. The CDR3 region is CASSQDVGGGNNEQFF.

The V gene is TRBV5-1, the J gene TRBJ2-1. This CDR3 region has 12 residues. In germline, CDR1 is SGHRS, CDR2 YFSETQ. The CDR3 region is CASSFSSYEQFF.

V is TRBV27 and J is TRBJ1-1; TCRdb outputs TRBD1, but without DNA this stays unchecked. Germline CDR1 is MNHEY and CDR2 is SMNVEV (reference sequence). The CDR3 totals 15 residues. The CDR3 region is CDSTQNLQGATEAFF.

The chain couples TRBV4-2 to TRBJ1-1; checking the TCRdb D call of TRBD1 is not possible without DNA. This CDR3 spans 17 amino acids. CDR1 and CDR2 (germline): LGHNA, YNFKEQ. CDR3: CASSQDLAGISNTEAFF.

This chain joins TRBV5-1 and TRBJ2-1. Germline V gene sequence: CDR1 SGHRS, CDR2 YFSETQ. The CDR3 extends over 15 amino acids. The chain's CDR3 is CASSVGQNSYNEQFF.

The chain combines TRBV11-1 with TRBJ2-7; TCRdb proposes TRBD2, but this gene call is untestable without DNA. CDR3 length: 15 amino acids. The V gene's germline CDR1 is SGHAT and CDR2 FQDESV (reference sequence). The CDR3 spells CASSLTSGNPWEQYF.

This chain links TRBV7-9 with TRBJ2-2; the D call of TRBD1 rests on TCRdb alone, since no DNA is present to check it. Germline CDR1 SEHNR, CDR2 FQNEAQ (reference sequence). The CDR3 has 15 residues. The CDR3 sequence is CASSSDRLNTGELFF.

The chain links TRBV29-1 to TRBJ1-1; TCRdb indicates TRBD1, and absent DNA this call remains unverified. This CDR3 comprises 15 residues. Germline CDR1 reads SQVTM; CDR2 reads ANQGSEA. CDR3 region: CSVLPGQGGNTEAFF.

The chain recombines TRBV15 with TRBJ2-1; TCRdb picks TRBD2, but there is no DNA to check that call. From germline, CDR1 is LNHNV and CDR2 YYDKDF (reference sequence). The CDR3 covers 13 residues. The CDR3 here is CATSRGGPDEQFF.

The chain has TRBV7-6 and TRBJ2-1; with no DNA, the TCRdb D assignment of TRBD2 cannot be verified. CDR3 size: 15 residues. The germline V gene encodes CDR1 SGHVS and CDR2 FNYEAQ. CDR3 amino acids: CASSLGTSGINEQFF.

This sequence joins TRBV29-1 and TRBJ2-7; TCRdb selects TRBD2, and the lack of DNA leaves this call unchecked. CDR3 length: 13 amino acids. In germline, CDR1 is SQVTM, CDR2 ANQGSEA. CDR3 protein: CSVERDSSYEQYF.

This CDR3 reads CASSLVAAGGQGNEQFF. The chain carries TRBV28 and TRBJ2-1; TCRdb's assignment of TRBD2 cannot be checked, as there is no DNA. The CDR3 is 17 amino acids. The germline V gene has CDR1 MDHEN and CDR2 SYDVKM.

V usage is TRBV24-1 and J usage is TRBJ2-1; TCRdb's D call of TRBD1 is untestable without DNA. The CDR3 totals 15 residues. Germline CDR1 and CDR2: KGHDR and SFDVKD. CDR3 sequence reads: CATSDLLGQGNEQFF.

The rearrangement uses TRBV25-1 and TRBJ2-7; TCRdb's D call of TRBD2 is untestable without DNA. Looked up from germline, CDR1 is MGHDK and CDR2 is SYGVNS. The CDR3 contains 15 residues. This CDR3 is CASSEYRGGDYEQYF.

The chain uses TRBV7-6 and TRBJ2-4; TCRdb outputs TRBD1, but without DNA this stays unchecked. CDR3 length: 13 amino acids. CDR1 and CDR2 from the germline V gene are SGHVS and FNYEAQ. CDR3 residues: CASSFDPGNIQYF.

The chain is built from TRBV7-9 and TRBJ2-7. The germline gives CDR1 SEHNR, CDR2 FQNEAQ (reference sequence). The CDR3 is 14 residues long. CDR3 sequence: CASSWRTEPYEQYF.